Below, 11 T cell receptor beta chains from the same sample are listed, as sequenced in a study of blood T cells in healthy people across ages. The authors ran a second PCR of 7 to 11 cycles using a sample-barcoded 5' primer and a J-beta primer mix. MiXCR, run by TCRdb on the 5' RACE reads, gives a single entry per CDR3 protein. Here the sample spans 800,000 or so distinct CDR3 sequences, around half being singletons. Sequencing was carried out using blood. The receptors come from an elderly man in good health.

The chain employs TRBV29-1 and TRBJ2-7, with D perhaps matching TRBD1 or TRBD2 (5 bases each). V lost 6 bases, J lost 1 base, and 13 bases lay in between. Germline CDR1 is SQVTM and CDR2 is ANQGSEA. The CDR3 runs to 13 residues. CDR3 in amino acids: CSVWDLKSYEQYF. In DNA, the CDR3 is TGCAGCGTCTGGGACCTAAAATCCTACGAGCAGTACTTC.

This clonotype was found a few times. The CDR3: CASSLVRGYTDTQYF. In DNA form, the CDR3 reads TGTGCCAGCAGCTTAGTCCGCGGCTACACAGATACGCAGTATTTT. The V and J genes are TRBV7-2 and TRBJ2-3, with D unresolved. The length of the CDR3 is 15 residues. Germline V gives CDR1 SGHTA, CDR2 FQGNSA. V shed 1 base and J shed 2 bases, with 10 bases lying between them.

This clonotype has only a few counts. The chain uses TRBV7-9 and TRBJ2-7, with no clear D. CDR3 length: 13 amino acids. The V end lost 4 bases, the J end lost 4 bases, and 11 bases lay between the germline ends. Germline CDR1 SEHNR, CDR2 FQNEAQ (reference sequence). The CDR3 sequence is CASSWEANYEQYF. The CDR3 bases are TGTGCCAGCAGCTGGGAAGCGAATTACGAGCAGTACTTC.

The chain joins TRBV28 to TRBJ1-2, with D perhaps TRBD1 (6 bases). This CDR3 comprises 15 residues. The germline V gene encodes CDR1 MDHEN and CDR2 SYDVKM. V was clipped by 2 bases and J by 5 bases, with 15 bases between them. CDR3 loop: CASSLLGGQNYGYTF. DNA of the CDR3: TGTGCCAGCAGTTTACTTGGGGGGCAAAATTATGGCTACACCTTC.

The rearrangement joins TRBV28 to TRBJ2-7, with 9 bases matching TRBD1. V was clipped by 1 base and J by 2 bases; unmatched bases: 3. Germline assignment: CDR1 MDHEN and CDR2 SYDVKM. CDR3 length equals 15 residues. In DNA form, the CDR3 reads TGTGCCAGCAGTTTATCGGACAGGGGAACCTACGAGCAGTACTTC. This sequence encodes CASSLSDRGTYEQYF.

This chain connects TRBV20-1 to TRBJ2-3; TRBD2 matches at 12 bases. J was trimmed by 6 bases and V by 5 bases; bases with no gene match: 6. The V gene's germline CDR1 is DFQATT and CDR2 SNEGSKA (reference sequence). This CDR3 is built from 14 residues. The CDR3 region is CSARTSGKGDTQYF. The CDR3 DNA reads TGCAGTGCTCGGACTAGCGGGAAAGGGGATACGCAGTATTTT.

The chain has TRBV5-1 and TRBJ1-2; D not certain. The CDR3 extends over 13 amino acids. Trimming pared 4 bases from V and 4 bases from J, leaving 11 bases between. CDR1 SGHRS and CDR2 YFSETQ come from the germline V gene. CDR3 residues: CASSGTRSYGYTF. The CDR3, as DNA: TGCGCCAGCAGCGGTACCAGGTCCTATGGCTACACCTTC.

This clonotype turned up a few times. Being one base from a much bigger clone, this may be a read error. The chain uses TRBV20-1 and TRBJ2-5; maybe TRBD1 (6 bases). CDR3 size: 14 residues. Germline lookup yields CDR1 DFQATT and CDR2 SNEGSKA (reference sequence). The CDR3 DNA reads TGCAGTGCTAGAGAAGGGACACCCCAAGAGACCCGGTACTTC. It yields the protein CSAREGTPQETRYF.

The chain joins TRBV6-2 or TRBV6-3 to TRBJ1-5; a weak D match, TRBD1 (5 bases). The CDR3 spans 16 residues. Germline CDR1 is MNHEY and CDR2 is SVGEGT. The V gene lost 6 bases and the J gene lost 7 bases, with 22 bases spanning the gap. CDR3 nucleotide sequence: TGTGCCAGCAGCCAACGGGGAAGGCAGGGTCAACAGCCCCAGCATTTT. It codes for CASSQRGRQGQQPQHF.

The table lists this clonotype with a few counts. CDR3 nucleotide sequence: TGCAGTGCCTTGGGGGGCTACGAGCAGTACTTC. This gives the protein CSALGGYEQYF. V and J are TRBV20-1 and TRBJ2-7, with a possible D match to TRBD2 (6 bases). CDR1 is DFQATT and CDR2 is SNEGSKA in the germline V gene (reference sequence). V was shortened by 6 bases and J by 3 bases, with 9 bases between the two germline ends. The CDR3 is made up of 11 amino acids.

A word on this clonotype: Without the conserved terminal phenylalanine or tryptophan, this CDR3 likely stems from a read error. The DNA is left out, because the CDR3 cannot be placed on it with certainty; the CDR3 is given as TCRdb lists it. The J gene is TRBJ2-5, the V gene TRBV15. Germline loops: CDR1 LNHNV, CDR2 YYDKDF (reference sequence). The CDR3 extends over 13 residues, inclusive of both ends. CDR3 amino acids: CATSRAKETQYFV.